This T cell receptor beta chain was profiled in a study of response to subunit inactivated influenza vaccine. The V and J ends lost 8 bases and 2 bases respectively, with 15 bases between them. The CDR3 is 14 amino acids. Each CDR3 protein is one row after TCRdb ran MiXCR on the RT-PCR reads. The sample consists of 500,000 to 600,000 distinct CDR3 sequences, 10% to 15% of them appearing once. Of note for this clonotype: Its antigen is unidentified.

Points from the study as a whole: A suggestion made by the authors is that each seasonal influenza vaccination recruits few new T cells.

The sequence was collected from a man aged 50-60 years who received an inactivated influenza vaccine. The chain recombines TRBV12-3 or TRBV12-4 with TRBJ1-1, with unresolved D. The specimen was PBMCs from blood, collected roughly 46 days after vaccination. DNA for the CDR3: TGTGCCAGCGGGCCAGGAGGAGCAAACACTGAAGCTTTCTTT. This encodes CASGPGGANTEAFF.